This T cell receptor (beta chain) was obtained from a study of T-cell memory formation after mild COVID-19. Overall study results and limits: From day 15 to 85, contracting clones were balanced between CD4 and CD8, whereas later expanders leaned toward CD4+.

Via MiXCR, TCRdb re-called the 5' RACE reads, giving one row per CDR3 protein. The sample lists around 200,000 distinct CDR3 sequences; roughly 17% were seen once. This clonotype was detected only a few times. Its matching antigen is unknown. Germline V gives CDR1 MNHEY, CDR2 SVGAGI. V shed 0 bases, J shed 0 bases, and the junction held 8 bases outside the gene matches. The CDR3 spans 18 residues. J is TRBJ1-3 and V is TRBV6-5; 7 nucleotides line up with TRBD1. Sample: PBMCs or a T cell subset sorted from them (not recorded which). The TCR sequence derives from an adult woman who had mild COVID-19 (a few samples of this study predate the infection). Cell type and time point are not known. The CDR3 loop is CASSYSSTGQISGNTIYF. The CDR3, as DNA: TGTGCCAGCAGTTACTCAAGTACGGGACAGATCTCTGGAAACACCATATATTTT.